These 31 T cell receptor beta chains originate from one sample sequenced in a study of resident and recirculating memory T cells in vitiligo. The protocol was immunoSEQ multiplex PCR, while the TCRdb copy is restricted to in-frame clones and leaves out a portion. The table records around 76,000 clones, roughly nine tenths of them present only once. The sequencing sample was made of blood. The receptors derive from a male donor with vitiligo.

The chain has TRBV7-9 and TRBJ2-3; tentative D call: TRBD1 (6 bases). This CDR3 spans 16 amino acids. With 5 bases removed from V and 1 base from J, the gap between germline ends came to 16 bases. The germline V gene encodes CDR1 SEHNR and CDR2 FQNEAQ (reference sequence). CDR3 coding DNA: TGTGCCAGCAGCGCAGGGGCCCTCGGGCGCACAGATACGCAGTATTTT. Protein product: CASSAGALGRTDTQYF.

The chain combines TRBV30 with TRBJ2-3; 12 bases agree with TRBD1. Germline CDR1 is GTSNPN and CDR2 is SVGIG (reference sequence). The CDR3 totals 15 residues. J gave up 7 bases and V 3 bases, and 8 bases lay outside the gene matches. The CDR3 protein is CAWRRGQGAVNTQYF. DNA for the CDR3: TGTGCCTGGAGGCGGGGACAGGGGGCCGTGAATACGCAGTATTTT.

The V call is TRBV7-8, the J call TRBJ2-3, with TRBD2 identical over 13 bases. The germline CDR1 and CDR2 sequences are SGHVS and FQNEAQ. The CDR3 is 16 residues long. J gave up 6 bases and V 7 bases, and 10 bases lay outside the gene matches. The CDR3 bases are TGTGCCAGCATCGAAGGACTAGCGGGGGCCGAGGATACGCAGTATTTT. The encoded protein is CASIEGLAGAEDTQYF.

This chain's CDR3 is CASSQSRLAGGTGELFF. DNA for the CDR3: TGCGCCAGCAGCCAATCTCGCCTAGCGGGGGGGACCGGGGAGCTGTTTTTT. This chain connects TRBV4-1 to TRBJ2-2; 12 nucleotides match TRBD2. CDR1 and CDR2 from the germline V gene are MGHRA and YSYEKL. CDR3 length: 17 amino acids. The V and J ends lost 2 bases and 5 bases, in that order; junction bases with no gene match: 6.

The table lists this clone with a few counts. This chain links TRBV4-3 with TRBJ1-2, with 8 positions matching TRBD1. The V and J ends lost 0 bases and 8 bases, in that order; junction bases with no gene match: 8. Germline V gene sequence: CDR1 LGHNA, CDR2 YSLEER. This CDR3 has 15 amino acids. CDR3 in amino acids: CASSQDDRGGVGYTF. In DNA, the CDR3 is TGCGCCAGCAGCCAAGATGACAGGGGAGGAGTCGGCTACACCTTC.

The V gene is TRBV7-2, the J gene TRBJ2-5; D is possibly TRBD2 (6 bases). V lost 5 bases to trimming and J lost 3 bases, with 19 bases between them. The CDR3 is 16 residues long. Germline V gene lookup returns CDR1 SGHTA and CDR2 FQGNSA. The CDR3 spells CASSPDSLWGEETQYF. The CDR3 nucleotides read TGTGCCAGCAGCCCCGATAGCTTATGGGGGGAAGAGACCCAGTACTTC.

The chain combines TRBV5-4 with TRBJ1-1; D is unresolved. Germline V gene sequence: CDR1 SGHNT, CDR2 YYREEE (reference sequence). The CDR3 covers 18 residues. Deletions cut 0 bases from V and 5 bases from J, with 23 bases between. CDR3 in DNA: TGTGCCAGCAGCTTGGAAGGTCCCCAGGTTGCTGGTTCGACTGAAGCTTTCTTT. It translates to CASSLEGPQVAGSTEAFF.

This clone was recorded a few times. The V and J genes are TRBV9 and TRBJ1-1; D uncertain. V lost 3 bases and J 1 base, leaving 16 bases between the germline ends. In germline, CDR1 is SGDLS, CDR2 YYNGEE. CDR3 length equals 16 residues. The chain's CDR3 is CASSGKGGGWNTEAFF. The CDR3 nucleotides read TGTGCCAGCAGCGGAAAAGGCGGAGGTTGGAACACTGAAGCTTTCTTT.

The rearrangement uses TRBV19 and TRBJ1-1, with TRBD1 as a possible D gene (5 bases). CDR1 is LNHDA and CDR2 is SQIVND in the germline V gene (reference sequence). V lost 5 bases and J lost 1, with 14 bases in between. CDR3 length: 15 residues. CDR3 DNA sequence: TGTGCCAGTAGTGAGTGGGGCGTGGGGAACACTGAAGCTTTCTTT. Amino acids: CASSEWGVGNTEAFF.

This chain connects TRBV28 to TRBJ1-2; D is possibly TRBD1 (5 bases). The V gene's germline CDR1 is MDHEN and CDR2 SYDVKM. Trimming took off 10 bases at V and 3 bases at J, with 9 bases between the two ends. The CDR3 has 11 amino acids. Here the CDR3 DNA reads TGTGCCACCCGGGGGGACTATGGCTACACCTTC. This sequence encodes CATRGDYGYTF.

This sequence joins TRBV28 and TRBJ2-7, with D possibly being TRBD2 (6 bases). Deletions cut 5 bases from V and 0 bases from J, with 14 bases between. CDR1 is MDHEN, CDR2 SYDVKM, per germline. The CDR3 totals 15 residues. CDR3 bases: TGTGCCAGCAGTCTCTTCAGGGACTTCTCCTACGAGCAGTACTTC. Translating gives CASSLFRDFSYEQYF.

The gene calls are TRBV7-9 and TRBJ1-2; 9 bases line up with TRBD1. The CDR3 loop spans 18 amino acids. With V trimmed by 5 bases and J by 1 base, 14 bases remained unmatched. Germline V gives CDR1 SEHNR, CDR2 FQNEAQ (reference sequence). CDR3 sequence reads: CASSTHRDRESYNYGYTF. CDR3 sequence (DNA): TGTGCCAGCAGCACACACCGGGACAGGGAGAGTTATAACTATGGCTACACCTTC.

The chain uses TRBV7-9 and TRBJ1-6; no clear D. CDR1 and CDR2 from the germline V gene are SEHNR and FQNEAQ (reference sequence). The CDR3 runs to 14 residues. V was shortened by 1 base and J by 6 bases, with 7 bases between the two germline ends. The CDR3 DNA is TGTGCCAGCAGCTTAGGAGGTAGTAATTCACCCCTCCACTTT. Translation gives CASSLGGSNSPLHF. The complete variable domain, with remaining parts taken from reference TRBV7-9 and TRBJ1-6, reads DTGVSQNPRHKITKRGQNVTFRCDPISEHNRLYWYRQTLGQGPEFLTYFQNEAQLEKSRLLSDRFSAERPKGSFSTLEIQRTEQGDSAMYLCASSLGGSNSPLHFGNGTRLTVT.

The count of this clone is one. V usage is TRBV23-1 and J usage is TRBJ1-6; D unresolved. TRBV23-1 is marked as an open reading frame, function uncertain. The V gene lost 0 bases and the J gene lost 10 bases, with 13 bases spanning the gap. CDR3 length equals 15 residues. The CDR3 nucleotides are TGCGCCAGCAGTCAATCTGGGCAACAGATCTCACCCCTCCACTTT. Translated, it gives CASSQSGQQISPLHF.

The chain couples TRBV4-3 to TRBJ1-3; unclear D gene. This CDR3 has 16 amino acids. Trimming took off 0 bases at V and 0 bases at J, with 9 bases between the two ends. Looked up from germline, CDR1 is LGHNA and CDR2 is YSLEER. The CDR3 region has the DNA TGCGCCAGCAGCCAAGAGCGGACTAACTCTGGAAACACCATATATTTT. This translates into CASSQERTNSGNTIYF.

The gene calls are TRBV28 and TRBJ1-4; 7 bases are a match to TRBD1. CDR3 length: 14 residues. The germline gives CDR1 MDHEN, CDR2 SYDVKM. J gave up 12 bases and V 6 bases, and 13 bases lay outside the gene matches. The CDR3 DNA follows: TGTGCCAGCAGGTCCGGGACAGTCCAAGGGGAACTGTTTTTT. This gives the protein CASRSGTVQGELFF. The complete variable domain, with remaining parts taken from reference TRBV28 and TRBJ1-4, reads DVKVTQSSRYLVKRTGEKVFLECVQDMDHENMFWYRQDPGLGLRLIYFSYDVKMKEKGDIPEGYSVSREKKERFSLILESASTNQTSMYLCASRSGTVQGELFFGSGTQLSVL.

Written as DNA, the CDR3 is TGTGCCAGCAGTTACCGGACAGGAACCTACGAGCAGTACTTC. It is translated as CASSYRTGTYEQYF. This chain links TRBV6-6 with TRBJ2-7; TRBD1 matches at 7 bases. The V and J ends lost 2 bases and 2 bases, in that order; junction bases with no gene match: 3. The CDR3 contains 14 residues. Germline V lookup: CDR1 MNHNY, CDR2 SVGAGI (reference sequence).

This chain joins TRBV9 and TRBJ1-1; the D is unclear. CDR3 length equals 15 residues. Germline V gives CDR1 SGDLS, CDR2 YYNGEE. V was cut by 2 bases and J by 0 bases, with 11 bases left in between. The CDR3 is CASSVEQKMNTEAFF. The CDR3 bases are TGTGCCAGCAGCGTCGAACAAAAAATGAACACTGAAGCTTTCTTT.

The chain carries TRBV2 and TRBJ2-2; D remains unclear. The germline V gene has CDR1 SNHLY and CDR2 FYNNEI. There are 15 residues in the CDR3. Trimming pared 4 bases from V and 4 bases from J, leaving 13 bases between. The CDR3 spells CASSVWSASTGELFF. CDR3 in DNA: TGTGCCAGCAGTGTCTGGAGCGCGAGCACCGGGGAGCTGTTTTTT. The full variable domain, in which reference TRBV2 and TRBJ2-2 provide the parts outside the CDR3, is EPEVTQTPSHQVTQMGQEVILRCVPISNHLYFYWYRQILGQKVEFLVSFYNNEISEKSEIFDDQFSVERPDGSNFTLKIRSTKLEDSAMYFCASSVWSASTGELFFGEGSRLTVL.

This clone has only one observation. The V call is TRBV6-1, the J call TRBJ1-3, with D tentatively TRBD1 (5 bases). The germline V gene encodes CDR1 MNHNS and CDR2 SASEGT. The V end was cut by 2 bases, the J end by 0 bases, with 11 bases between. The CDR3 totals 16 residues. The CDR3 protein is CASSERGTFSGNTIYF. Written as DNA, the CDR3 is TGTGCCAGCAGTGAACGGGGGACCTTCTCTGGAAACACCATATATTTT.

This chain uses TRBV4-2 with TRBJ2-1, with a weak D call TRBD2 (5 bases). Germline CDR1 LGHNA, CDR2 YNFKEQ. Trimming removed 0 bases at V and 7 bases at J, with 10 bases between. The CDR3 runs 14 residues. CDR3 region: CASSQDSPGNEQFF. The CDR3 DNA sequence: TGTGCCAGCAGCCAAGACTCCCCGGGGAATGAGCAGTTCTTC.

The chain has TRBV13 and TRBJ1-1; D possibly corresponds to TRBD1 (6 bases). Germline V gives CDR1 PRHDT, CDR2 FYEKMQ (reference sequence). The CDR3 runs to 14 residues. The V end was cut by 4 bases, the J end by 11 bases, with 20 bases between. CDR3: CASSSFGGPDGAFF. In DNA form, the CDR3 reads TGTGCCAGCAGCTCCTTCGGGGGGCCCGATGGGGCTTTCTTT.

This clone showed up just once. The chain employs TRBV28 and TRBJ2-2, with D tentatively TRBD2 (6 bases). CDR3 length: 16 amino acids. V was clipped by 3 bases and J by 10 bases, with 21 bases between them. Germline assignment: CDR1 MDHEN and CDR2 SYDVKM. CDR3 in DNA: TGTGCCAGCAGTTTTTCCCTGGGACGAGGCGGGGCGGAGCTGTTTTTT. Protein sequence: CASSFSLGRGGAELFF.

This chain joins TRBV27 and TRBJ2-3, with a weak D call TRBD1 (5 bases). This CDR3 comprises 19 residues. Deletions cut 3 bases from V and 3 bases from J, with 25 bases between. Germline V gives CDR1 MNHEY, CDR2 SMNVEV (reference sequence). CDR3 protein: CASSFSTRWAREETDTQYF. The DNA for the CDR3 is TGTGCCAGCAGTTTTTCCACCCGATGGGCCAGGGAAGAGACAGATACGCAGTATTTT.

The genes are TRBV7-9 and TRBJ1-3, with TRBD1 identical over 10 bases. This CDR3 is 16 amino acids long. Germline V lookup: CDR1 SEHNR, CDR2 FQNEAQ (reference sequence). J lost 8 bases, V lost 2 bases, and 9 bases had no gene match. The CDR3 nucleotides read TGTGCCAGCAGCTTATCGTACCGGGACAGGGGCTACACCATATATTTT. It translates to CASSLSYRDRGYTIYF. The complete variable domain, with remaining parts taken from reference TRBV7-9 and TRBJ1-3, reads DTGVSQNPRHKITKRGQNVTFRCDPISEHNRLYWYRQTLGQGPEFLTYFQNEAQLEKSRLLSDRFSAERPKGSFSTLEIQRTEQGDSAMYLCASSLSYRDRGYTIYFGEGSWLTVV.

The chain uses TRBV7-2 and TRBJ1-2, with D possibly matching TRBD1 (6 bases). The CDR3 consists of 19 residues. Between the trimmed V and J ends, which lost 4 bases and 6 bases, there was a span of 30 bases. Germline V gene data show CDR1 as SGHTA and CDR2 as FQGNSA. In DNA, the CDR3 is TGTGCCAGCAGCTCCGGATCGAGTGGCCGACAGGCCCGCTTCCATGGCTACACCTTC. Translating gives CASSSGSSGRQARFHGYTF. The full variable domain, its missing parts supplied by reference TRBV7-2 and TRBJ1-2, is GAGVSQSPSNKVTEKGKDVELRCDPISGHTALYWYRQSLGQGLEFLIYFQGNSAPDKSGLPSDRFSAERTGGSVSTLTIQRTQQEDSAVYLCASSSGSSGRQARFHGYTFGSGTRLTVV.

This chain uses TRBV30 with TRBJ1-2; the D is unclear. Deletions cut 5 bases from V and 2 bases from J, with 24 bases between. The CDR3 consists of 17 residues. The germline gives CDR1 GTSNPN, CDR2 SVGIG (reference sequence). CDR3 nucleotide sequence: TGTGCCTGGGTAGGAGGAGGGCAGCTAAAATCAAACTATGGCTACACCTTC. Protein sequence: CAWVGGGQLKSNYGYTF. Full variable domain (remainder filled in from reference TRBV30 and TRBJ1-2): SQTIHQWPATLVQPVGSPLSLECTVEGTSNPNLYWYRQAAGRGLQLLFYSVGIGQISSEVPQNLSASRPQDRQFILSSKKLLLSDSGFYLCAWVGGGQLKSNYGYTFGSGTRLTVV.

The chain links TRBV5-8 to TRBJ1-4, with TRBD1 as a possible D gene (5 bases). The V end lost 1 base, the J end lost 8 bases, and 15 bases lay between the germline ends. The CDR3 spans 15 residues. CDR1 and CDR2 (germline): SGHTS, YDEGEE. The CDR3 reads CASSLPGGAREKLFF. As DNA, the CDR3 is TGTGCCAGCAGCTTGCCCGGAGGGGCGCGAGAAAAACTGTTTTTT.

This chain connects TRBV7-3 to TRBJ2-3, with 8 bases matching TRBD2. The CDR3 sequence is 15 residues long. The J segment lost 0 bases and the V segment lost 2 bases, leaving 1 base of the junction unmatched. Germline values: CDR1 SGHTA, CDR2 FQGTGA. The DNA for the CDR3 is TGTGCCAGCAGCTTAGCGGGGGGAAGCACAGATACGCAGTATTTT. Residues: CASSLAGGSTDTQYF. The full variable domain, in which reference TRBV7-3 and TRBJ2-3 provide the parts outside the CDR3, is GAGVSQTPSNKVTEKGKYVELRCDPISGHTALYWYRQSLGQGPEFLIYFQGTGAADDSGLPNDRFFAVRPEGSVSTLKIQRTERGDSAVYLCASSLAGGSTDTQYFGPGTRLTVL.

This chain uses TRBV4-3 with TRBJ1-6; the match to TRBD1 covers 7 bases. This CDR3 region has 19 residues. In germline, CDR1 is LGHNA, CDR2 YSLEER. Unmatched junction bases numbered 12, after V lost 4 bases and J lost 0 bases. The CDR3 region is CASSPYPPQGSSYNSPLHF. The CDR3 nucleotides are TGCGCCAGCAGCCCCTACCCCCCACAGGGGAGCTCCTATAATTCACCCCTCCACTTT.

The chain uses TRBV9 and TRBJ2-3, with 10 bases identical to TRBD1. V was clipped by 2 bases and J by 5 bases; unmatched bases: 8. CDR1 is SGDLS and CDR2 is YYNGEE in the germline V gene. The CDR3 sequence is 16 residues long. The CDR3 sequence is CASSVLTGGRGDTQYF. The DNA of the CDR3 is TGTGCCAGCAGCGTCCTGACAGGGGGCCGGGGAGATACGCAGTATTTT.